What follows is one T cell receptor beta chain and its context. Antigen specificity is unknown. This CDR3 contains 15 residues. CDR1 is MNHEY, CDR2 SMNVEV, per germline (reference sequence). Trimming removed 5 bases at V and 2 bases at J, with 10 bases between. This sample was taken from a study of radiotherapy plus CTLA-4 blockade in lung cancer. Overall study context: Objective responses were observed in less than 20% of patients, and disease control was achieved by just over 30%.

Assay: immunoSEQ multiplex PCR; the TCRdb copy retains only in-frame clones and omits some. Of tens of thousands of clones in the sample, 70% to 90% were seen once. Study-level results: Among blood TCR repertoires after radiotherapy plus ipilimumab, tumor-derived clones expanded. Increased serum interferon-beta after radiation also reportedly predicted response strongly.

This TCR was recovered from a human donor with non-small cell lung cancer who had stable disease on radiotherapy plus ipilimumab. Sequenced material: peripheral blood, taken from a patient treated with radiotherapy plus ipilimumab. The rearrangement joins TRBV27 to TRBJ1-6; a possible D gene is TRBD1 (5 bases). The CDR3 here is CASSLTQAYNSPLHF. The CDR3 DNA follows: TGTGCCAGCAGTCTGACACAGGCCTATAATTCACCCCTCCACTTT.